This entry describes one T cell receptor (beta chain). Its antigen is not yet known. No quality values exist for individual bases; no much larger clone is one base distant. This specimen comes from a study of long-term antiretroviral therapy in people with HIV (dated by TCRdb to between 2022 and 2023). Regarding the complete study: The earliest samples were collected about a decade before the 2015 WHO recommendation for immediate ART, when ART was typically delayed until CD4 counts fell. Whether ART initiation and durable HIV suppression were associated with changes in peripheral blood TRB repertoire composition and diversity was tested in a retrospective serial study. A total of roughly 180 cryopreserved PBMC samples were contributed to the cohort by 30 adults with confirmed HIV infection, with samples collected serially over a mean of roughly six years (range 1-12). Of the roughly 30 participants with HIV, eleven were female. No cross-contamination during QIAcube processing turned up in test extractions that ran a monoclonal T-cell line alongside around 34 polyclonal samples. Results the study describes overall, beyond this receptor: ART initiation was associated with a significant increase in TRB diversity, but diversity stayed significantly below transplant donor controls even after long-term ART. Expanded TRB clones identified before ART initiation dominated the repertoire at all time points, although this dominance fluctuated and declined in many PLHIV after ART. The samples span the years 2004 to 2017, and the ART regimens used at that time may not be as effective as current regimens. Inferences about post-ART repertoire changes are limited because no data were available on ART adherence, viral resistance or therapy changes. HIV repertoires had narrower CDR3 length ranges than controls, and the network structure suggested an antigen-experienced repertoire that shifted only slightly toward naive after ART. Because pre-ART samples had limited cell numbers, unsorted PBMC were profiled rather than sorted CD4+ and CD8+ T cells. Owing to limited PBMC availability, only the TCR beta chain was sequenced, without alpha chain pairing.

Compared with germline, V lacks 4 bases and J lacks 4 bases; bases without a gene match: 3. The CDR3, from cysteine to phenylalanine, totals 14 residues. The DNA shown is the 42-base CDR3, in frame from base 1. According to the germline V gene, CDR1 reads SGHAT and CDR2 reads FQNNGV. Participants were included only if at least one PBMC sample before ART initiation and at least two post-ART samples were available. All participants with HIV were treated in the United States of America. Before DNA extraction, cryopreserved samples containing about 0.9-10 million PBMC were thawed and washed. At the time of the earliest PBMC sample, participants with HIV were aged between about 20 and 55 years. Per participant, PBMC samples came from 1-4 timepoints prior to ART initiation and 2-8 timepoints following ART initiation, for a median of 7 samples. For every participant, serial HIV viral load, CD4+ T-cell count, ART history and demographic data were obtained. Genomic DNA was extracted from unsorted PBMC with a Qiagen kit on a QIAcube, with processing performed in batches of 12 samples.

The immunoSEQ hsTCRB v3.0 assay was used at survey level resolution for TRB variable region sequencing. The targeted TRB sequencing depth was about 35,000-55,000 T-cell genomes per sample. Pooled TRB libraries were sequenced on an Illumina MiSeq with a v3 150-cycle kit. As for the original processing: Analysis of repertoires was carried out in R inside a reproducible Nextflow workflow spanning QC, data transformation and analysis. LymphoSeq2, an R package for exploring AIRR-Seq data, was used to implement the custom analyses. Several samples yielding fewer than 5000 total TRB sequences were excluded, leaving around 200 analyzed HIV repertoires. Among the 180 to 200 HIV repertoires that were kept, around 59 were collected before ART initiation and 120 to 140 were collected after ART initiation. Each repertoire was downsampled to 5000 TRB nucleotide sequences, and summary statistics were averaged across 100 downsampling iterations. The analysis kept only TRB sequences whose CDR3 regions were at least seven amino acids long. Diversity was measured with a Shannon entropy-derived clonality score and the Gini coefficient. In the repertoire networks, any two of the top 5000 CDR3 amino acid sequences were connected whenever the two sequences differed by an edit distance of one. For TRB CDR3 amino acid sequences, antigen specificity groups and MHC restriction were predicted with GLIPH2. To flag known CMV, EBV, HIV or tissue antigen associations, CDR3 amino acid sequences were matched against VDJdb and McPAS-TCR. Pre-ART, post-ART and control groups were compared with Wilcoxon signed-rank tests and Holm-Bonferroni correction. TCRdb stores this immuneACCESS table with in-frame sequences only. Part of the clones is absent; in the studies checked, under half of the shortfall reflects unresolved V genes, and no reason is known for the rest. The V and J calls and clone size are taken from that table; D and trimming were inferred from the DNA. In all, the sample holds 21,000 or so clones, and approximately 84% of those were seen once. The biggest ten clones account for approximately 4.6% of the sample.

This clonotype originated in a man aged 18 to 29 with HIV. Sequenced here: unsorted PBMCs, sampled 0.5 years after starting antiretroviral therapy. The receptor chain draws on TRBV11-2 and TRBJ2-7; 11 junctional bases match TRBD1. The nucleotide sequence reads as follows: TGTGCCAGCAGCTCGGGACAGGGGGGGTACGAGCAGTACTTC. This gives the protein CASSSGQGGYEQYF.